This T cell receptor beta chain derives from a study of shared clonotypes between healthy human individuals. The study, taken as a whole, reports: When compared with the clonotypes that were shared by all four sorted-subset donors, the non-shared clonotypes turned out to have lower generation probabilities.

For this clone: Its antigen remains unknown.

Germline CDR1 is MNHNS and CDR2 is SASEGT. V was shortened by 1 base and J by 6 bases, with 18 bases between the two germline ends. This CDR3 comprises 16 residues. At a deep level, the assay was run. Using immunoSEQ multiplex PCR, the repertoire was profiled, and TCRdb retains in-frame clones only, with some absent. This table holds some 2,100,000 clones, approximately 96% found once. This receptor was taken from a man aged 18 to 29 in good health. Source material: naive CD4+ T cells sorted from blood. Noted subset: CD45RA+ positively selected. The chain is built from TRBV6-1 and TRBJ1-2; no clear D gene. The CDR3 DNA sequence: TGTGCCAGCAGTGAAGTTCCTAGTGTGGGAGGTAATGGCTACACCTTC. It codes for CASSEVPSVGGNGYTF.